This T cell receptor beta chain is from a study of monozygotic twins with inflammatory bowel disease. The CDR3 extends over 13 amino acids. Germline V lookup: CDR1 SEHNR, CDR2 FQNEAQ (reference sequence). TCRdb derives one entry per CDR3 protein from the 5' RACE reads, leaving out DNA. The sample's table shows more than 300,000 distinct CDR3 sequences. The receptor was isolated from a human donor with ulcerative colitis or Crohn's disease, or a healthy co-twin of an affected twin (not recorded which). V usage is TRBV7-9 and J usage is TRBJ2-3. The sample comprised blood. The chain's CDR3 is CASRIRDTDTQYF. Drawing the rest from reference TRBV7-9 and TRBJ2-3, the complete variable domain is DTGVSQNPRHKITKRGQNVTFRCDPISEHNRLYWYRQTLGQGPEFLTYFQNEAQLEKSRLLSDRFSAERPKGSFSTLEIQRTEQGDSAMYLCASRIRDTDTQYFGPGTRLTVL.